Below, 21 T cell receptor beta chains from the same sample are listed, as sequenced in a study of cytomegalovirus exposure and HLA in healthy donors. PCR was performed using 60 Vbeta and 13 Jbeta primers. Measured with immunoSEQ multiplex PCR; TCRdb has only the in-frame clones, and not every one. The profile shows under 250,000 clones, around 79% of them singletons. Sequenced: PBMCs. These receptors were obtained from a young woman in good health and CMV-seropositive.

This clone was observed a handful of times. The chain has TRBV4-2 and TRBJ2-7; 10 bases line up with TRBD2. The CDR3 is made up of 16 amino acids. Germline CDR1 LGHNA, CDR2 YNFKEQ. V lost 4 bases and J lost 0; bases outside the gene matches: 6. The CDR3 nucleotides are TGTGCCAGCAGCCTAACTAGCGGGGCGAGCTCCTACGAGCAGTACTTC. It yields the protein CASSLTSGASSYEQYF.

The rearrangement uses TRBV2 and TRBJ1-5, with 7 positions matching TRBD1. The junction had 9 bases not matched to a gene; V was cut back by 6 bases and J by 7 bases. This CDR3 is built from 14 residues. Germline-derived CDR1 and CDR2 are SNHLY and FYNNEI. CDR3 nucleotides: TGTGCCAGCAGGGGCGGACAGGCGGGGCAGCCCCAGCATTTT. The encoded protein is CASRGGQAGQPQHF.

The V call is TRBV10-3, the J call TRBJ1-1, with D possibly being TRBD1 (6 bases). Trimming removed 2 bases from V and 1 base from J, with 11 bases in between. The CDR3 sequence is 15 residues long. The germline V gene has CDR1 ENHRY and CDR2 SYGVKD. CDR3 coding DNA: TGTGCCATCAGTGAGGGGAAGGGACAGAACACTGAAGCTTTCTTT. It yields the protein CAISEGKGQNTEAFF.

The rearrangement links TRBV9 to TRBJ2-1; 14 bases are shared with TRBD2. The germline V gene has CDR1 SGDLS and CDR2 YYNGEE. With 4 bases clipped from V and 7 bases from J, the junction kept 4 bases outside the gene matches. The CDR3 loop spans 15 amino acids. CDR3 nucleotide sequence: TGTGCCAGCAGCATGGGACTAGCGGGAGTAAATGAGCAGTTCTTC. As protein: CASSMGLAGVNEQFF. The variable domain in full, completed from reference TRBV9 and TRBJ2-1, reads DSGVTQTPKHLITATGQRVTLRCSPRSGDLSVYWYQQSLDQGLQFLIQYYNGEERAKGNILERFSAQQFPDLHSELNLSSLELGDSALYFCASSMGLAGVNEQFFGPGTRLTVL.

The chain employs TRBV15 and TRBJ2-4; maybe TRBD2 (5 bases). Germline loops: CDR1 LNHNV, CDR2 YYDKDF (reference sequence). The CDR3 is made up of 15 amino acids. The V end was cut by 0 bases, the J end by 4 bases, with 10 bases between. CDR3 DNA: TGTGCCACCAGCAGAGAGTGGACTCGAAAAAACATTCAGTACTTC. Protein product: CATSREWTRKNIQYF.

About this clone itself: Other DNA sequences of this sample code for an identical CDR3. The V call is TRBV5-6, the J call TRBJ2-7, with 7 positions matching TRBD2. The CDR3 is 16 amino acids. Germline CDR1 reads SGHDT; CDR2 reads YYEEEE. After removal of 3 bases from V and 2 bases from J, the junction contained 11 bases not matched to a gene. CDR3 in DNA: TGTGCCAGCAGCTCGGTTGGGGGGGTGCGAACCTACGAGCAGTACTTC. It translates to CASSSVGGVRTYEQYF. Combining the CDR3 with reference TRBV5-6 and TRBJ2-7 gives the whole variable domain DAGVTQSPTHLIKTRGQQVTLRCSPKSGHDTVSWYQQALGQGPQFIFQYYEEEERQRGNFPDRFSGHQFPNYSSELNVNALLLGDSALYLCASSSVGGVRTYEQYFGPGTRLTVT.

The chain recombines TRBV7-9 with TRBJ1-2; 9 bases line up with TRBD1. The CDR3 runs 13 residues. Looked up from germline, CDR1 is SEHNR and CDR2 is FQNEAQ (reference sequence). Trimming took 0 bases from V and 8 from J; bases not matched to a gene: 1. For the CDR3, the DNA is TGTGCCAGCAGCTTAGCACAGGGGGCGGGCTACACCTTC. Translated, it gives CASSLAQGAGYTF.

This chain joins TRBV5-1 and TRBJ1-2; D ambiguous. Between the trimmed V and J ends, which lost 2 bases and 6 bases, there was a span of 8 bases. CDR1 and CDR2 (germline): SGHRS, YFSETQ. The CDR3 extends over 12 amino acids. The CDR3 DNA sequence: TGCGCCAGCAGCTTTGAGGGAGATGGCTACACCTTC. This translates into CASSFEGDGYTF.

This clone has just a few counts. The chain carries TRBV10-3 and TRBJ1-2, with 9 bases that match TRBD1. This CDR3 contains 17 residues. J lost 3 bases, V lost 2 bases, and 10 bases had no gene match. Germline assignment: CDR1 ENHRY and CDR2 SYGVKD. CDR3 in amino acids: CAISESKTGQGYYGYTF. Here the CDR3 DNA reads TGTGCCATCAGTGAGAGTAAGACCGGACAGGGGTACTATGGCTACACCTTC.

The J gene is TRBJ2-2, the V gene TRBV5-4; 10 bases line up with TRBD1. J lost 6 bases, V lost 2 bases, and 7 bases had no gene match. Per germline, CDR1 SGHNT and CDR2 YYREEE (reference sequence). The CDR3 has 16 residues. The CDR3 loop is CASSLLRQGAPGELFF. The CDR3 DNA reads TGTGCCAGCAGCTTATTAAGACAGGGGGCGCCCGGGGAGCTGTTTTTT.

This chain connects TRBV5-1 to TRBJ1-1; unclear D gene. The CDR3 consists of 14 residues. V was cut by 1 base and J by 3 bases, with 10 bases left in between. Germline CDR1 and CDR2: SGHRS and YFSETQ. The CDR3: CASSLLAVDTEAFF. The CDR3, as DNA: TGCGCCAGCAGCTTGTTGGCCGTGGACACTGAAGCTTTCTTT. Based on the CDR3 plus reference TRBV5-1 and TRBJ1-1, the full variable domain is KAGVTQTPRYLIKTRGQQVTLSCSPISGHRSVSWYQQTPGQGLQFLFEYFSETQRNKGNFPGRFSGRQFSNSRSEMNVSTLELGDSALYLCASSLLAVDTEAFFGQGTRLTVV.

This clone has a single count. This chain connects TRBV27 to TRBJ2-3; the D gene is possibly TRBD2 (6 bases). Germline CDR1 MNHEY, CDR2 SMNVEV (reference sequence). V was clipped by 2 bases and J by 3 bases, with 9 bases between them. The CDR3 has 14 amino acids. CDR3 nucleotide sequence: TGTGCCAGCAGTTTACGAGGGAGGACAGATACGCAGTATTTT. Amino acid sequence: CASSLRGRTDTQYF.

J is TRBJ1-2 and V is TRBV6-1; D is possibly TRBD1 (6 bases). V lost 3 bases and J lost 2, with 13 bases in between. Germline values: CDR1 MNHNS, CDR2 SASEGT. CDR3 length: 15 amino acids. CDR3 coding DNA: TGTGCCAGCAGTGAGGCGTCAGGGGCGAACTATGGCTACACCTTC. It translates to CASSEASGANYGYTF.

This clone appeared once. The chain links TRBV6-5 to TRBJ1-2; D perhaps matches TRBD1 (6 bases). The CDR3 totals 14 residues. V was cut by 3 bases and J by 4 bases, with 12 bases left in between. The V gene's germline CDR1 is MNHEY and CDR2 SVGAGI. DNA for the CDR3: TGTGCCAGCAGTTATAGGGGAGGGGGCTATGGCTACACCTTC. Protein: CASSYRGGGYGYTF.

V and J are TRBV6-1 and TRBJ1-3, with 8 bases aligning to TRBD1. With V trimmed by 6 bases and J by 4 bases, 5 bases remained unmatched. CDR1 is MNHNS and CDR2 is SASEGT in the germline V gene. The CDR3 runs 14 residues. The CDR3 nucleotides read TGTGCCAGCAGGTGGACAGGGAAGGGAAACACCATATATTTT. Protein sequence: CASRWTGKGNTIYF.

The chain joins TRBV6-1 to TRBJ2-6; 11 nucleotides match TRBD1. This CDR3 is 15 amino acids long. Germline V lookup: CDR1 MNHNS, CDR2 SASEGT. CDR3 sequence reads: CSTRTGGTGANVLTF. The CDR3 DNA reads TGTTCGACTAGGACAGGGGGCACTGGGGCCAACGTCCTGACTTTC.

This clone was observed a handful of times. CDR3 coding DNA: TGTGCCAGCAGTTACGCCCCGACAGGGGACGATGAAAAACTGTTTTTT. It translates to CASSYAPTGDDEKLFF. The genes are TRBV6-6 and TRBJ1-4, with 8 bases lining up with TRBD1. Germline trimming cut 2 bases from V and 6 bases from J; bases unmatched to any gene: 8. Germline lookup yields CDR1 MNHNY and CDR2 SVGAGI (reference sequence). The CDR3 has 16 amino acids.

This chain connects TRBV27 to TRBJ1-1; 7 nucleotides align to TRBD1. The CDR3 consists of 15 residues. Trimming took 0 bases from V and 0 from J; bases not matched to a gene: 1. Germline lookup yields CDR1 MNHEY and CDR2 SMNVEV (reference sequence). The CDR3 DNA reads TGTGCCAGCAGTTTATCCGGGACAGTGAACACTGAAGCTTTCTTT. Its protein is CASSLSGTVNTEAFF.

A note on this clone: Other DNA sequences of this sample code for an identical CDR3. The chain is built from TRBV7-9 and TRBJ1-2, with 9 bases aligning to TRBD1. J was trimmed by 2 bases and V by 6 bases; bases with no gene match: 4. The length of the CDR3 is 14 residues. Per the germline V gene, CDR1 is SEHNR and CDR2 is FQNEAQ (reference sequence). The CDR3 region is CASSLGQGNYGYTF. The CDR3 DNA sequence: TGTGCCAGCAGTCTAGGACAGGGGAACTATGGCTACACCTTC.

This chain uses TRBV5-6 with TRBJ1-2; TRBD1 might be the D (6 bases). Germline-derived CDR1 and CDR2 are SGHDT and YYEEEE. The CDR3 loop spans 14 amino acids. V shed 1 base and J shed 5 bases, with 12 bases lying between them. In DNA form, the CDR3 reads TGTGCCAGCAGCTTGCGGGGGGGCGCTTATGGCTACACCTTC. It codes for CASSLRGGAYGYTF.

J is TRBJ2-7 and V is TRBV4-3, with a tentative D call TRBD2 (6 bases). CDR1 is LGHNA, CDR2 YSLEER, per germline. V was shortened by 2 bases and J by 0 bases, with 17 bases between the two germline ends. There are 17 residues in the CDR3. The DNA for the CDR3 is TGCGCCAGCAGCCAATGGGGTATAGCGGATATCTCCTACGAGCAGTACTTC. Residues: CASSQWGIADISYEQYF.